The subject of this entry is one T cell receptor beta chain. Its antigen is not identified. The sample comes from a study of CD8 T cells in Susac syndrome. Study summary: Patients with Susac syndrome had blood drawn and were at that point therapy-naive, on corticosteroids, or on intravenous immunoglobulin alone.

This CDR3 spans 14 amino acids. Trimming stripped 4 bases from V and 5 bases from J, with 12 bases between. Per the germline V gene, CDR1 is KGHDR and CDR2 is SFDVKD. Random hexamers served to reverse transcribe roughly 0.5 to 1 ug RNA. TCRdb fed the immunoSEQ multiplex PCR reads into MiXCR, producing one record per CDR3 protein. Of some 150,000 distinct CDR3 sequences in the sample, under 97% were seen once. CD8+ and CD4+ T cells from blood underwent TCR beta sequencing. The study's findings and limits: Where Susac syndrome CD4+ T cell repertoires were concerned, no clonal expansion was evident.

V gene TRBV24-1 combines with J gene TRBJ2-3, with D hard to call. Material: CD4+ T cells from PBMCs. This sequence was found in a human donor with Susac syndrome. The CDR3 bases are TGTGCCACCAGTGACAGAGGACGTGAAGATACGCAGTATTTT. Protein product: CATSDRGREDTQYF.